These 9 T cell receptor beta chains share one sample of origin, sequenced in a study of low-dose radiotherapy and immunotherapy resistance in tumors. TRAV- and TRBV-specific primers primed first-strand cDNA, covering alpha and beta chains. A roughly 22-cycle PCR with a constant-region primer and V-primer adapter amplified TCRs. TCRdb called the reads again in MiXCR, with one record for every CDR3 protein. The sample has some 39,000 distinct CDR3 sequences; around a third are singletons. Noted time point: before trial treatment. The material sequenced was PBMCs, taken before treatment. The source of these receptors is a male donor with gallbladder cancer.

As for this clonotype: Since a far larger clone is one base different, this is likely a read error. This chain connects TRBV6-2 or TRBV6-3 to TRBJ1-3, with TRBD1 as a possible D gene (6 bases). V shed 0 bases and J shed 4 bases, with 22 bases lying between them. CDR1 is MNHEY, CDR2 SVGEGT, per germline. The CDR3 consists of 19 residues. CDR3 nucleotides: TGTGCCAGCAGTTACTCCCCAGGGACGGGGGGCCCTGGAGGAAACACCATATATTTT. Amino acids: CASSYSPGTGGPGGNTIYF.

This clonotype came up many times. The chain is built from TRBV3-1 and TRBJ2-7, with TRBD1 identical over 9 bases. This CDR3 is built from 16 residues. Germline-derived CDR1 and CDR2 are LGHDT and YNNKEL (reference sequence). V dropped 0 bases and J dropped 4; count of bases not matched to a gene: 7. The CDR3 is CASSQDLRQGEYEQYF. The DNA for the CDR3 is TGTGCCAGCAGCCAAGATCTCCGACAGGGGGAATACGAGCAGTACTTC.

This clonotype was counted at least ten times. The rearrangement links TRBV2 to TRBJ2-7; weak D call: TRBD1 (6 bases). The CDR3 spans 13 residues. The germline CDR1 and CDR2 sequences are SNHLY and FYNNEI. The V end was cut by 3 bases, the J end by 6 bases, with 12 bases between. The CDR3 coding sequence is TGTGCCAGCAGTGAGGCACAGGGTGGCGAGCAGTACTTC. Translating gives CASSEAQGGEQYF.

This clonotype was seen ten or more times. The V call is TRBV27, the J call TRBJ2-4, with 7 bases that match TRBD1. Looked up from germline, CDR1 is MNHEY and CDR2 is SMNVEV (reference sequence). The CDR3 is made up of 16 amino acids. Unmatched junction bases numbered 5, after V lost 3 bases and J lost 0 bases. CDR3 region: CASSLGQSLAKNIQYF. The CDR3 nucleotides are TGTGCCAGCAGTTTGGGACAGAGTTTAGCCAAAAACATTCAGTACTTC.

In its sample, this clonotype was seen many times. Here the CDR3 reads CSASRQSSGANVLTF. The DNA for the CDR3 is TGCAGTGCTTCCCGACAGTCCTCTGGGGCCAACGTCCTGACTTTC. The chain recombines TRBV20-1 with TRBJ2-6; the D gene is possibly TRBD1 (5 bases). Trimming shortened V by 5 bases and J by 0 bases, and 11 bases separated the two germline ends. This CDR3 contains 15 residues. The germline CDR1 and CDR2 sequences are DFQATT and SNEGSKA (reference sequence).

This clonotype was observed at least ten times. This chain links TRBV7-9 with TRBJ1-3; D remains ambiguous. Germline loops: CDR1 SEHNR, CDR2 FQNEAQ (reference sequence). The CDR3 consists of 15 residues. The ends were cut back, 5 bases at V and 4 bases at J, with 15 bases in the middle. The CDR3 loop is CASSVPRRLGNTIYF. DNA of the CDR3: TGTGCCAGCAGCGTCCCACGACGGCTGGGAAACACCATATATTTT.

This clonotype was recorded at least ten times. This chain links TRBV29-1 with TRBJ2-1, with D possibly matching TRBD2 (7 bases). This CDR3 contains 12 residues. The germline CDR1 and CDR2 sequences are SQVTM and ANQGSEA. Trimming removed 7 bases at V and 8 bases at J, with 15 bases between. CDR3 loop: CSADPGGHEQFF. For the CDR3, the DNA is TGCAGCGCCGATCCGGGGGGCCATGAGCAGTTCTTC.

This clonotype was recorded at least ten times. The chain has TRBV5-1 and TRBJ2-7; 10 nucleotides line up with TRBD1. This CDR3 has 16 amino acids. Germline trimming cut 4 bases from V and 1 base from J; bases unmatched to any gene: 8. Germline V CDR1 and CDR2: SGHRS, YFSETQ. The CDR3 loop reads CASSRWGGQGSYEQYF. CDR3 nucleotide sequence: TGCGCCAGCAGCCGATGGGGGGGACAGGGGTCCTACGAGCAGTACTTC.

This clonotype showed up many times. The chain links TRBV7-7 to TRBJ2-2; 10 positions match TRBD2. After removal of 5 bases from V and 6 bases from J, the junction contained 15 bases not matched to a gene. CDR3 length: 18 amino acids. Germline CDR1 and CDR2: SSHAT and FNYEAQ (reference sequence). CDR3 bases: TGTGCCAGCAGCCAGGGGTCTGGAGCGGGGGGGCAGGCCGGGGAGCTGTTTTTT. The encoded protein is CASSQGSGAGGQAGELFF.